This TCR beta chain was sequenced in a study of blood T cell repertoires in COVID-19. Whole-study context: Acute and convalescent COVID-19 samples came from the United States, Italy and Spain.

In the original analysis: It was from reference gene primer amplification that nucleated cell counts were estimated. Data came from immunoSEQ multiplex PCR; TCRdb stores just in-frame clones and leaves some out. V and J calls plus clone size are reproduced from that table; the DNA served to infer D and trimming. Among under 300,000 clones listed, around 87% were seen once. V dropped 6 bases and J dropped 2 bases, with 11 bases sitting between them. Germline-derived CDR1 and CDR2 are MNHNY and SVGAGI (reference sequence). The CDR3 loop spans 14 amino acids. The TCR was taken from a woman in her 70s with active or convalescent COVID-19. The material sequenced was peripheral blood. The J gene is TRBJ1-5, the V gene TRBV6-6; tentative D call: TRBD1 (5 bases). The DNA of the CDR3 is TGTGCCAGCAGCTACACAGGACGCAATCAGCCCCAGCATTTT. Translated: CASSYTGRNQPQHF.